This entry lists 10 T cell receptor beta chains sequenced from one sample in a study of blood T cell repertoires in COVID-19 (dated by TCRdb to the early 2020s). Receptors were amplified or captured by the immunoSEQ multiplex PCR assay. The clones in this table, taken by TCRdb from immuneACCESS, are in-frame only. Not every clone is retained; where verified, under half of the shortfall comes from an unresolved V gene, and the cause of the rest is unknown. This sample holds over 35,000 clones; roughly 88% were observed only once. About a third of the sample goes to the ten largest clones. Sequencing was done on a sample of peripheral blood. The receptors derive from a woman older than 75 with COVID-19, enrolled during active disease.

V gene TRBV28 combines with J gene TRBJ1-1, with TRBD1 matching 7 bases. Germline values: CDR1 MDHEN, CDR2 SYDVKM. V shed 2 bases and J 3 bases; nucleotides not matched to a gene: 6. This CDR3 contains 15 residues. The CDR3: CASSLTGRGDTEAFF. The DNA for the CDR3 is TGTGCCAGCAGTTTAACTGGCAGGGGGGACACTGAAGCTTTCTTT.

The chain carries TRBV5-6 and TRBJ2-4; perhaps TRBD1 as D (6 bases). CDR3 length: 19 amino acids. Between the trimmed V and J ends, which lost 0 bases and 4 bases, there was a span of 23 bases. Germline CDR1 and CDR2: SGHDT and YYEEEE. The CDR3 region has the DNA TGTGCCAGCAGCTTGGCGTTTGATGGCTCAGGGGCCTCAAAAAACATTCAGTACTTC. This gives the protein CASSLAFDGSGASKNIQYF.

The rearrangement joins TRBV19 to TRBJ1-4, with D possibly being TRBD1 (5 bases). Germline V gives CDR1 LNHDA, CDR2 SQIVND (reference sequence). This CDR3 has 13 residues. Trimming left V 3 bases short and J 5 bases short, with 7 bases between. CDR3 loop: CASSMNRNEKLFF. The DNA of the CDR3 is TGTGCCAGTAGTATGAACAGGAATGAAAAACTGTTTTTT.

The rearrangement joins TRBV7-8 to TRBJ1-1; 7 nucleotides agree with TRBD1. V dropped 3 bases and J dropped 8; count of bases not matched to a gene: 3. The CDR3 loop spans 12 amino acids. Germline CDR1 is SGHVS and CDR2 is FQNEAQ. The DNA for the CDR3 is TGTGCCAGCAGCTTGGGGACAGCAGAAGCTTTCTTT. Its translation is CASSLGTAEAFF.

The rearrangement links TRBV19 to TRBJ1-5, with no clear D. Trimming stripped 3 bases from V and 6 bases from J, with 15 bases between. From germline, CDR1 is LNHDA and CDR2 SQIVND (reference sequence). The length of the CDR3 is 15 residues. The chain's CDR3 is CASSIRGARGQPQHF. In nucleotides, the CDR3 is TGTGCCAGTAGTATTCGGGGAGCGCGGGGTCAGCCCCAGCATTTT. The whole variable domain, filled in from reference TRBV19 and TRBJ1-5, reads DGGITQSPKYLFRKEGQNVTLSCEQNLNHDAMYWYRQDPGQGLRLIYYSQIVNDFQKGDIAEGYSVSREKKESFPLTVTSAQKNPTAFYLCASSIRGARGQPQHFGDGTRLSIL.

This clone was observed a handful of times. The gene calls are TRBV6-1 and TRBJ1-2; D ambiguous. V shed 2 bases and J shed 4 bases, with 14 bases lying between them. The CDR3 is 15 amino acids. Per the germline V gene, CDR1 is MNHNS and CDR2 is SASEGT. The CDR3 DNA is TGTGCCAGCAGTGAAAGGGATTGGACTTTCTATGGCTACACCTTC. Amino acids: CASSERDWTFYGYTF.

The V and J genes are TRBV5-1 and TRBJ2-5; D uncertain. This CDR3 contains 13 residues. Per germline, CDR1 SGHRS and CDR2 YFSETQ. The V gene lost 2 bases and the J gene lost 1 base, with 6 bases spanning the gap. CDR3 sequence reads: CASSFSSQETQYF. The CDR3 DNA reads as TGCGCCAGCAGCTTTAGCAGCCAAGAGACCCAGTACTTC.

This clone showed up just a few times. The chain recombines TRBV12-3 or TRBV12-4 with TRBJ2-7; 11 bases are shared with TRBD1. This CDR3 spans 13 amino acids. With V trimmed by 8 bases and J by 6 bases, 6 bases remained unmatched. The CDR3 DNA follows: TGTGCCAGCGGGACAGGGGGAGGGGGCGAGCAGTACTTC. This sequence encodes CASGTGGGGEQYF.

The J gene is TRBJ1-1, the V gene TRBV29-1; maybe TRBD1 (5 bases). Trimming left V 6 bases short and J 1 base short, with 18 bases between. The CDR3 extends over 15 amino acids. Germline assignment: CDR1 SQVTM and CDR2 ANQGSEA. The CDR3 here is CSVGGGLSENTEAFF. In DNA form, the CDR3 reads TGCAGCGTGGGGGGAGGGTTGTCGGAGAACACTGAAGCTTTCTTT.

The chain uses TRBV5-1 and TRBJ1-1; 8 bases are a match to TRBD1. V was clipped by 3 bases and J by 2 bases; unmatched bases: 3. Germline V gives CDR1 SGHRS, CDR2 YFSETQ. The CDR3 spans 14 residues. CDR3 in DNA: TGCGCCAGCAGCTCACAGGGGGGAAACACTGAAGCTTTCTTT. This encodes CASSSQGGNTEAFF. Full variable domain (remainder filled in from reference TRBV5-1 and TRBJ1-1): KAGVTQTPRYLIKTRGQQVTLSCSPISGHRSVSWYQQTPGQGLQFLFEYFSETQRNKGNFPGRFSGRQFSNSRSEMNVSTLELGDSALYLCASSSQGGNTEAFFGQGTRLTVV.